Sequencing of this T cell receptor (beta chain) was carried out in a study of early T cells in non-severe SARS-CoV-2 infection. Germline CDR1 and CDR2: SNHLY and FYNNEI. Trimming cost V 3 bases and J 8 bases, with 11 bases left between them. There are 13 residues in the CDR3. Researchers attached unique molecular identifiers to individual cDNA molecules. TCRdb redid the calling of the 5' RACE reads with MiXCR, one entry per CDR3 protein. There are about 33,000 distinct CDR3 sequences in the sample; approximately 5.2% occur only once, and about 5.3% lies in the top ten. This clonotype was counted between two and nine times. Its antigen is unknown. Study-wide points: The study's VDJdb matching favored anti-spike CD8 responses and missed private and CD4 specificities.

This receptor was taken from an adult who was a healthcare worker with PCR-confirmed SARS-CoV-2 infection or an uninfected control (not recorded which). The specimen sequenced was whole blood. The chain uses TRBV2 and TRBJ2-1; unclear D gene. This CDR3 reads CASSEVSFDEQFF. The CDR3 nucleotides read TGTGCCAGCAGTGAGGTTAGCTTCGATGAGCAGTTCTTC.